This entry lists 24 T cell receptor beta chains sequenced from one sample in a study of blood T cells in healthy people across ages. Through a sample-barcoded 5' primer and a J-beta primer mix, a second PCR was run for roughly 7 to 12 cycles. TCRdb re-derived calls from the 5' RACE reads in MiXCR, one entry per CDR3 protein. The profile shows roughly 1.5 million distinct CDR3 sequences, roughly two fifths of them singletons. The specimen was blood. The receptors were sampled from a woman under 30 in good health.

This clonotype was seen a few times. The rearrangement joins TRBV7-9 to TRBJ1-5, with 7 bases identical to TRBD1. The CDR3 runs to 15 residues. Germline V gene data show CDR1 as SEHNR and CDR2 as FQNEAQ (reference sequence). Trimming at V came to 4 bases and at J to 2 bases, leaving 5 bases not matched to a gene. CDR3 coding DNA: TGTGCCAGCAGCTATCAGGGGGAAGGCAATCAGCCCCAGCATTTT. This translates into CASSYQGEGNQPQHF.

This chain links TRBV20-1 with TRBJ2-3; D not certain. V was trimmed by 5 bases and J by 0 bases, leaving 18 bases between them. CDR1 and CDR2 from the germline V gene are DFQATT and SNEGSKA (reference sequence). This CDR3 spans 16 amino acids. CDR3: CSAAYPAGSSTDTQYF. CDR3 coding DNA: TGCAGTGCTGCTTACCCAGCAGGATCTAGCACAGATACGCAGTATTTT.

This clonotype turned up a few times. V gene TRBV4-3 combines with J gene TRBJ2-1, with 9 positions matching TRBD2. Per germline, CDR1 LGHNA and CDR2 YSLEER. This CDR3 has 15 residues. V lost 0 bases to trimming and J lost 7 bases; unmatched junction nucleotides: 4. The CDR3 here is CASSQDPSGRNEQFF. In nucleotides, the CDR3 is TGCGCCAGCAGCCAAGATCCCAGCGGGAGGAATGAGCAGTTCTTC.

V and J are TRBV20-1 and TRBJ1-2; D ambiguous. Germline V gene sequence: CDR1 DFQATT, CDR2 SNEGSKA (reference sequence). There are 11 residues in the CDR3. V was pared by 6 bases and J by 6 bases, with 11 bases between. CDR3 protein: CSAPLEDGYTF. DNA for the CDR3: TGCAGTGCCCCCCTGGAGGATGGCTACACCTTC.

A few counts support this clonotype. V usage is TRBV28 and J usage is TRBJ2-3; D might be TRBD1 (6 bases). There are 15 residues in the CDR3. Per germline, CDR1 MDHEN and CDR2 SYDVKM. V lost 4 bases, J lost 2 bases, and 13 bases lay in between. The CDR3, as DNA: TGTGCCAGCAGTTCGAAGGGGGACATCACAGATACGCAGTATTTT. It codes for CASSSKGDITDTQYF.

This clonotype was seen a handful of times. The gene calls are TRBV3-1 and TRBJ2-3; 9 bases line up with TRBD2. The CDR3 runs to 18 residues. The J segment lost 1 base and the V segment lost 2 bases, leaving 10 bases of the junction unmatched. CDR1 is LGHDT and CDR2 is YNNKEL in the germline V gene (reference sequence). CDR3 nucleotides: TGTGCCAGCAGCCAACCCCGTAGCGGGGGCCCTCGCACAGATACGCAGTATTTT. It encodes CASSQPRSGGPRTDTQYF.

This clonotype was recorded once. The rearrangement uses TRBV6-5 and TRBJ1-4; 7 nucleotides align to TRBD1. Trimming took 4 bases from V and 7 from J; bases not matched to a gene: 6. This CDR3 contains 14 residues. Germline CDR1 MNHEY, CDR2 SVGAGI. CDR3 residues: CASSSPWTGEKLFF. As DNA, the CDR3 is TGTGCCAGCAGTTCGCCCTGGACAGGTGAAAAACTGTTTTTT.

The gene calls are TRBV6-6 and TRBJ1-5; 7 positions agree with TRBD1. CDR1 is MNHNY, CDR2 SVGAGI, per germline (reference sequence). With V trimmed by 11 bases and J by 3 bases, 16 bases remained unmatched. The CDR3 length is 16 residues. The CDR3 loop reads CAGKDRTALHNQPQHF. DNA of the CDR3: TGTGCCGGCAAGGACAGGACGGCTCTTCACAATCAGCCCCAGCATTTT.

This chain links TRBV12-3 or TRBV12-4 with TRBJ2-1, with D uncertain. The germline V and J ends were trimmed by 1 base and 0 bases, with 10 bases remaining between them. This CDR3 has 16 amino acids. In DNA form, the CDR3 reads TGTGCCAGCAGTTTAGGGTCGGTTGGCTCCTACAATGAGCAGTTCTTC. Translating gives CASSLGSVGSYNEQFF.

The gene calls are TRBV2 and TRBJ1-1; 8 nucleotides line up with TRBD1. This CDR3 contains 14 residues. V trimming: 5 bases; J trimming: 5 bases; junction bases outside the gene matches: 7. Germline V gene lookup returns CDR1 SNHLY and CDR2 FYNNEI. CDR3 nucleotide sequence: TGTGCCAGCAGTTGGACAGGGTTCGGGACTGAAGCTTTCTTT. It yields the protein CASSWTGFGTEAFF.

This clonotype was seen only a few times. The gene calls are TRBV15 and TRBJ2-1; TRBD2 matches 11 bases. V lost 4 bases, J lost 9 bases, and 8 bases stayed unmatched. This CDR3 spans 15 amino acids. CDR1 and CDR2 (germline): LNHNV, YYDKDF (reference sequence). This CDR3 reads CATSTHSGRATEQFF. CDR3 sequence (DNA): TGTGCCACCAGCACCCATAGCGGGAGGGCCACTGAGCAGTTCTTC.

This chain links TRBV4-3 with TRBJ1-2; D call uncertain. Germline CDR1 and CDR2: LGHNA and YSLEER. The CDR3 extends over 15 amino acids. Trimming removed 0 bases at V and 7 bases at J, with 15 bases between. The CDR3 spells CASSQDPLGAIGYTF. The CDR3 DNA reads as TGCGCCAGCAGCCAAGATCCTCTGGGAGCGATTGGCTACACCTTC.

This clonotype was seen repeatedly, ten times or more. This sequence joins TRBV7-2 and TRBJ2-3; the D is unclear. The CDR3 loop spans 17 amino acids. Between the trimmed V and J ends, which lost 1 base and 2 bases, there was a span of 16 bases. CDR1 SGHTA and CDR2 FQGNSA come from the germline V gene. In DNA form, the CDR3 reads TGTGCCAGCAGCTTAGAAAGGCGGCGCCGGCCCACAGATACGCAGTATTTT. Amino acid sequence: CASSLERRRRPTDTQYF.

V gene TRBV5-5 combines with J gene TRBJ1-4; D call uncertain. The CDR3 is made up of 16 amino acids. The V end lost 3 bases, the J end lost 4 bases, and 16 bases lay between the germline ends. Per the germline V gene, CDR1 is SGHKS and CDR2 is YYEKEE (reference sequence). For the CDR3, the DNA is TGTGCCAGCAGCTCCCTCCTAATTGGCAATAATGAAAAACTGTTTTTT. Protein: CASSSLLIGNNEKLFF. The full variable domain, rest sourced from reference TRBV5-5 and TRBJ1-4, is DAGVTQSPTHLIKTRGQQVTLRCSPISGHKSVSWYQQVLGQGPQFIFQYYEKEERGRGNFPDRFSARQFPNYSSELNVNALLLGDSALYLCASSSLLIGNNEKLFFGSGTQLSVL.

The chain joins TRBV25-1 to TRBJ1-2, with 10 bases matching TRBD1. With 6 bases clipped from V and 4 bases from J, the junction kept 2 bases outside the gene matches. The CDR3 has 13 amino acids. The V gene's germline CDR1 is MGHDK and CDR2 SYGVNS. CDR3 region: CASRGQGTYGYTF. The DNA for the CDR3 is TGTGCCAGCAGGGGACAGGGGACCTATGGCTACACCTTC.

The CDR3 DNA reads as TGTGCCAGCAGCCAAGGGTCGGACTGGACCAAGGGCTACACCTTC. Protein: CASSQGSDWTKGYTF. This chain connects TRBV14 to TRBJ1-2; D is ambiguous. The CDR3 has 15 amino acids. Germline V gene lookup returns CDR1 SGHDN and CDR2 FVKESK. Trimming shortened V by 1 base and J by 8 bases, and 17 bases separated the two germline ends.

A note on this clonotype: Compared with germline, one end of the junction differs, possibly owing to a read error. DNA for the CDR3: TGTGCCAGCAGCGTGCTGACAGGGAACTCTGAAGCTTTCTTT. It codes for CASSVLTGNSEAFF. The rearrangement links TRBV9 to TRBJ1-1, with 7 bases that match TRBD1. Germline V CDR1 and CDR2: SGDLS, YYNGEE. CDR3 length equals 14 residues. Full variable domain (rest looked up from reference TRBV9 and TRBJ1-1): DSGVTQTPKHLITATGQRVTLRCSPRSGDLSVYWYQQSLDQGLQFLIQYYNGEERAKGNILERFSAQQFPDLHSELNLSSLELGDSALYFCASSVLTGNSEAFFGQGTRLTVV.

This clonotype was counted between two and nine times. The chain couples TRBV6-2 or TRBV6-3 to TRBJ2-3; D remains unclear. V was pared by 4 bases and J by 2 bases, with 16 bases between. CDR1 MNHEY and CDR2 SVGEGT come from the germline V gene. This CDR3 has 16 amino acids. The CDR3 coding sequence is TGTGCCAGCAGTTCCCAACAGATAACCCACACAGATACGCAGTATTTT. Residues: CASSSQQITHTDTQYF.

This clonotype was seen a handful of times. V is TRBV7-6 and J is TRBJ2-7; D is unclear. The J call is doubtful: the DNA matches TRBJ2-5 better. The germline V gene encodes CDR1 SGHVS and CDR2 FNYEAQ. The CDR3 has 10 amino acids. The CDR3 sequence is CASGGKTQYF. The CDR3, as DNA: TGTGCCAGCGGCGGAAAGACCCAGTACTTC.

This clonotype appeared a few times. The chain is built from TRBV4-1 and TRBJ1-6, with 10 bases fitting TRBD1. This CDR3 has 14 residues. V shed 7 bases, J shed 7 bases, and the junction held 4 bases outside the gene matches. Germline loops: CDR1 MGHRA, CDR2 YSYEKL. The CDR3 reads CASTAGQGNSPLHF. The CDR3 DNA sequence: TGCGCCAGCACCGCGGGACAGGGGAATTCACCCCTCCACTTT.

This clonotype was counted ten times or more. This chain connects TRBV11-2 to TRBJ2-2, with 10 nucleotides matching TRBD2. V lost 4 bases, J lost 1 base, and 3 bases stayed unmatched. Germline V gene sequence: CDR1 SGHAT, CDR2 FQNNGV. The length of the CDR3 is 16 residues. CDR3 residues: CASSSSGGVNTGELFF. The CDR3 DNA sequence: TGTGCCAGCAGCTCCAGCGGGGGGGTGAACACCGGGGAGCTGTTTTTT.

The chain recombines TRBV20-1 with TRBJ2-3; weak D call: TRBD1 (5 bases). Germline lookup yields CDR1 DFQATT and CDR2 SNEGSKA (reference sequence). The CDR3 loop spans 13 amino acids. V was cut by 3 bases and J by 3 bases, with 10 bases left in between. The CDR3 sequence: CSARETGTDTQYF. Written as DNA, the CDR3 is TGCAGTGCTAGGGAAACAGGAACAGATACGCAGTATTTT.

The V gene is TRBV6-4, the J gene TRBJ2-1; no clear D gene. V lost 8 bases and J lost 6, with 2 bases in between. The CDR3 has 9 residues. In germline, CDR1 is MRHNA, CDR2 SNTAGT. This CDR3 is CASANEQFF. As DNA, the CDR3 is TGTGCCAGCGCCAATGAGCAGTTCTTC.

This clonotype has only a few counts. The chain's CDR3 is CASSLAVGPNTGELFF. The CDR3 region has the DNA TGTGCCAGCAGCTTAGCCGTAGGGCCTAACACCGGGGAGCTGTTTTTT. This sequence joins TRBV7-8 and TRBJ2-2; D not certain. With 0 bases removed from V and 2 bases from J, the gap between germline ends came to 10 bases. The length of the CDR3 is 16 residues. Looked up from germline, CDR1 is SGHVS and CDR2 is FQNEAQ.